The 13 T cell receptor beta chains reported below all come from one sample, sequenced in a study of Ad26.COV2.S vaccination and SARS-CoV-2 variants. Treatment in this sample: around 19 received Ad26.COV2.S at low or high dose, single or two shots; roughly 5 received placebo; per-sample allocation not given. Samples came from day 63 after the first vaccine or placebo injection. Repertoires were generated with immunoSEQ multiplex PCR, while TCRdb's copy carries only in-frame clones and drops some. This table has about 410,000 clones, 89% appearing once. Sequencing used peripheral blood, obtained in a trial of Ad26.COV2.S vaccine versus placebo. These receptors originate from a person aged 18-60 years who received the Ad26.COV2.S COVID-19 vaccine or a placebo.

V usage is TRBV2 and J usage is TRBJ2-4; tentatively, D is TRBD1 (5 bases). This CDR3 spans 16 amino acids. Per the germline V gene, CDR1 is SNHLY and CDR2 is FYNNEI. For the CDR3, the DNA is TGTGGGAAGACAGATCCGATCAATATAGCCAAAAACATTCAGTACTTC. Its translation: CGKTDPINIAKNIQYF.

The chain links TRBV25-1 to TRBJ2-5; tentative D call: TRBD1 (6 bases). CDR1 MGHDK and CDR2 SYGVNS come from the germline V gene. This CDR3 has 15 amino acids. V was pared by 4 bases and J by 5 bases, with 17 bases between. DNA of the CDR3: TGTGCCAGCAGTGGTCCTGGACAGATCTGGGAGACCCAGTACTTC. This codes for CASSGPGQIWETQYF. Filled out from reference TRBV25-1 and TRBJ2-5, the complete variable domain reads EADIYQTPRYLVIGTGKKITLECSQTMGHDKMYWYQQDPGMELHLIHYSYGVNSTEKGDLSSESTVSRIRTEHFPLTLESARPSHTSQYLCASSGPGQIWETQYFGPGTRLLVL.

The chain joins TRBV29-1 to TRBJ2-7, with D possibly being TRBD1 (6 bases). Per the germline V gene, CDR1 is SQVTM and CDR2 is ANQGSEA. V was shortened by 4 bases and J by 6 bases, with 13 bases between the two germline ends. CDR3 length: 12 amino acids. CDR3 amino acids: CSVVAGVGEQYF. The CDR3 DNA follows: TGCAGCGTTGTAGCAGGGGTAGGCGAGCAGTACTTC.

The chain couples TRBV9 to TRBJ1-5; 7 nucleotides match TRBD1. Losses at the gene ends were 0 bases for V and 5 bases for J; bases not matched to a gene: 5. Germline-derived CDR1 and CDR2 are SGDLS and YYNGEE. CDR3 length: 15 residues. The CDR3 nucleotides read TGTGCCAGCAGCGTAGGGGACAGTTCCTATCAGCCCCAGCATTTT. This codes for CASSVGDSSYQPQHF.

The chain joins TRBV4-2 to TRBJ2-7, with D perhaps matching TRBD1 (6 bases). This CDR3 region has 20 residues. Germline CDR1 and CDR2: LGHNA and YNFKEQ. V lost 1 base, J lost 3 bases, and 28 bases lay in between. In nucleotides, the CDR3 is TGTGCCAGCAGCCAAGCACGGGGACACGGAACGATCAGCCTTCTCTACGAGCAGTACTTC. Protein: CASSQARGHGTISLLYEQYF.

V and J are TRBV4-2 and TRBJ1-6; 10 bases align to TRBD1. Germline assignment: CDR1 LGHNA and CDR2 YNFKEQ. The length of the CDR3 is 14 residues. V dropped 8 bases and J dropped 9; count of bases not matched to a gene: 7. Here the CDR3 reads CASGTTGGTSPLHF. In DNA, the CDR3 is TGTGCCAGCGGAACGACAGGGGGCACTTCACCCCTCCACTTT.

V is TRBV7-9 and J is TRBJ1-4, with D maybe TRBD1 (6 bases). The CDR3 has 18 residues. Germline assignment: CDR1 SEHNR and CDR2 FQNEAQ (reference sequence). The germline V and J ends were trimmed by 1 base and 2 bases, with 17 bases remaining between them. The CDR3 DNA reads TGTGCCAGCAGCTTAGTGAGGGGGGCAATGGCTACTAATGAAAAACTGTTTTTT. This gives the protein CASSLVRGAMATNEKLFF.

This chain uses TRBV11-2 with TRBJ1-6; D gene unclear. The CDR3 length is 14 residues. Germline V gene lookup returns CDR1 SGHAT and CDR2 FQNNGV. Trimming shortened V by 0 bases and J by 4 bases, and 4 bases separated the two germline ends. CDR3 loop: CASSLEGYNSPLHF. As DNA, the CDR3 is TGTGCCAGCAGCTTAGAGGGGTATAATTCACCCCTCCACTTT.

The chain joins TRBV7-9 to TRBJ1-1, with D perhaps matching TRBD1 (5 bases). Trimming pared 3 bases from V and 4 bases from J, leaving 12 bases between. CDR1 is SEHNR, CDR2 FQNEAQ, per germline (reference sequence). CDR3 length equals 14 residues. In DNA form, the CDR3 reads TGTGCCAGCAGCTTGACGGCGCAGGGCACTGAAGCTTTCTTT. Its translation is CASSLTAQGTEAFF.

In its sample, this clone was seen a few times. The chain carries TRBV4-2 and TRBJ1-5; no reliable D call. The CDR3 has 16 amino acids. Trimming pared 0 bases from V and 4 bases from J, leaving 13 bases between. Germline lookup yields CDR1 LGHNA and CDR2 YNFKEQ. The chain's CDR3 is CASSQDGGSRNQPQHF. CDR3 DNA: TGTGCCAGCAGCCAAGATGGAGGCTCTAGGAATCAGCCCCAGCATTTT.

The chain links TRBV9 to TRBJ1-1, with D possibly TRBD1 on 5 matching bases. The CDR3 consists of 14 residues. The germline V and J ends were trimmed by 0 bases and 4 bases, with 10 bases remaining between them. CDR1 is SGDLS, CDR2 YYNGEE, per germline. As DNA, the CDR3 is TGTGCCAGCAGCGTAGTTCAGGGAAGCACTGAAGCTTTCTTT. As protein: CASSVVQGSTEAFF. Looking up the rest from reference TRBV9 and TRBJ1-1 gives the full variable domain: DSGVTQTPKHLITATGQRVTLRCSPRSGDLSVYWYQQSLDQGLQFLIQYYNGEERAKGNILERFSAQQFPDLHSELNLSSLELGDSALYFCASSVVQGSTEAFFGQGTRLTVV.

The CDR3 nucleotides read TGTGCCAGCAGCGTGGGAGGGGGGAACTCCTACAATGAGCAGTTCTTC. It encodes CASSVGGGNSYNEQFF. This chain uses TRBV9 with TRBJ2-1; tentatively, D is TRBD2 (7 bases). The germline V gene has CDR1 SGDLS and CDR2 YYNGEE. There are 16 residues in the CDR3. With 2 bases removed from V and 0 bases from J, the gap between germline ends came to 12 bases.

The chain recombines TRBV4-1 with TRBJ1-5; possibly TRBD1 for D (5 bases). With 6 bases removed from V and 7 bases from J, the gap between germline ends came to 13 bases. The V gene's germline CDR1 is MGHRA and CDR2 YSYEKL. CDR3 length equals 13 residues. In nucleotides, the CDR3 is TGCGCCAGCAGTCATTCAGGGTACCAGCCCCAGCATTTT. As protein: CASSHSGYQPQHF.